This T cell receptor beta chain derives from a study of spatial heterogeneity in lung cancer. The overall study: Patients with untreated early-stage non-small cell lung cancer, numbering some 72, were the donors.

One entry per CDR3 protein results from TCRdb running MiXCR on the 5' RACE reads. The data show around 110,000 distinct CDR3 sequences, 12% seen once. The time point here: blood at routine non-recurrence follow-up after resection. No cells were sorted before sequencing. The whole RNA sequenced was extracted from tumor, nontumor lung or frozen PBMC. Germline CDR1 and CDR2: SGHVS and FQNEAQ. This CDR3 region has 16 residues. Trimming pared 3 bases from V and 4 bases from J, leaving 17 bases between. The sequencing used PBMCs, collected at follow-up. The receptor's source is a male donor with early-stage non-small cell lung cancer. The chain carries TRBV7-8 and TRBJ2-3; D uncertain. DNA for the CDR3: TGTGCCAGCAGCTTGGCATCTAGTTCGAAGGCAGATACGCAGTATTTT. This gives the protein CASSLASSSKADTQYF.